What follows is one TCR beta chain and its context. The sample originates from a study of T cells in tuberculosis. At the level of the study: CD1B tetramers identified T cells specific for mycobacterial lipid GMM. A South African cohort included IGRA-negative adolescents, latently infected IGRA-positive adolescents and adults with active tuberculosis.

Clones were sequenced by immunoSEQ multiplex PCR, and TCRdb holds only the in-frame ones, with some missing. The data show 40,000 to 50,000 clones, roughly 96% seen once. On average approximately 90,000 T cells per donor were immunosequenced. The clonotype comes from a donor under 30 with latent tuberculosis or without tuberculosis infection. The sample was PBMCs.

The CDR3 nucleotides read TGCAGCGTTGAAATCTCCGGGTTGGGTGAAAAACTGTTTTTT. Translated: CSVEISGLGEKLFF. The V gene is TRBV29-1, the J gene TRBJ1-4; D gene uncertain. Trimming took 2 bases from V and 7 from J, leaving 14 bases between them. Germline V gives CDR1 SQVTM, CDR2 ANQGSEA. This CDR3 comprises 14 residues.